Each of the 23 T cell receptor beta chains below was sequenced from the same sample in a study of response to subunit inactivated influenza vaccine. TCRdb fed the RT-PCR reads into MiXCR, producing one record per CDR3 protein. The table has under 200,000 distinct CDR3 sequences, roughly a tenth seen once. Sequences were derived from non-naive T cells sorted from PBMCs, sampled 40 to 50 days after vaccination. These receptors came from a man over 45 who received an inactivated influenza vaccine.

In this sample, this clonotype turned up a few times. V and J are TRBV12-3 or TRBV12-4 and TRBJ1-1, with D tentatively TRBD1 (6 bases). The CDR3 runs to 13 residues. V was pared by 6 bases and J by 5 bases, with 13 bases between. The DNA for the CDR3 is TGTGCCAGCAGCCAGGGGACAAGGACTGAAGCTTTCTTT. This sequence encodes CASSQGTRTEAFF.

This clonotype was seen at least ten times. The rearrangement uses TRBV6-2 or TRBV6-3 and TRBJ1-4; a weak D match, TRBD1 (6 bases). The CDR3 loop spans 15 amino acids. Trimming took off 5 bases at V and 3 bases at J, with 13 bases between the two ends. The germline V gene has CDR1 MNHEY and CDR2 SVGEGT. The CDR3 coding sequence is TGTGCCAGCAGTCGACTCGGGACATCTAATGAAAAACTGTTTTTT. It translates to CASSRLGTSNEKLFF.

This clonotype was detected a few times. The DNA of the CDR3 is TGTGCCAGCAGTCGGGACGGAGGAAACACCATATATTTT. This encodes CASSRDGGNTIYF. V usage is TRBV6-6 and J usage is TRBJ1-3, with D possibly matching TRBD1 (5 bases). V was clipped by 5 bases and J by 4 bases, with 9 bases between them. From germline, CDR1 is MNHNY and CDR2 SVGAGI (reference sequence). The CDR3 totals 13 residues.

This clonotype was found a few times. The genes are TRBV5-1 and TRBJ2-1, with a possible D match to TRBD2 (5 bases). CDR1 SGHRS and CDR2 YFSETQ come from the germline V gene. With 4 bases removed from V and 9 bases from J, the gap between germline ends came to 14 bases. CDR3 length: 13 residues. CDR3 DNA: TGCGCCAGCAGCAAGGAGTCGGGGTTTGAGCAGTTCTTC. The encoded protein is CASSKESGFEQFF.

This clonotype was picked up a small number of times. The rearrangement uses TRBV14 and TRBJ2-1; unclear D gene. V lost 0 bases, J lost 8 bases, and 11 bases lay in between. This CDR3 is 14 amino acids long. CDR1 is SGHDN, CDR2 FVKESK, per germline. The DNA of the CDR3 is TGTGCCAGCAGCCAAGAATTGGGTCGGTATGAGCAGTTCTTC. It is translated as CASSQELGRYEQFF.

This clonotype was seen repeatedly, ten times or more. This chain uses TRBV7-9 with TRBJ1-3; TRBD1 aligns across 7 bases. The CDR3 extends over 17 amino acids. Germline V gene lookup returns CDR1 SEHNR and CDR2 FQNEAQ (reference sequence). The ends lost 5 bases at V and 0 bases at J; junction bases unmatched: 10. CDR3 sequence: CASSRGQLSTSGNTIYF. CDR3 nucleotide sequence: TGTGCCAGCAGCCGGGGACAGCTTTCAACCTCTGGAAACACCATATATTTT.

The rearrangement joins TRBV6-5 to TRBJ1-6; weak D call: TRBD1 (5 bases). This CDR3 is built from 18 residues. Germline assignment: CDR1 MNHEY and CDR2 SVGAGI. V gave up 2 bases and J gave up 6 bases, with 20 bases separating them. CDR3 amino acids: CASSYVPRAGNGNSPLHF. DNA of the CDR3: TGTGCCAGCAGTTACGTACCCAGGGCGGGGAACGGTAATTCACCCCTCCACTTT.

This clonotype was observed a few times. This sequence joins TRBV7-2 and TRBJ2-7, with unresolved D. This CDR3 spans 14 amino acids. Trimming left V 2 bases short and J 4 bases short, with 12 bases between. From germline, CDR1 is SGHTA and CDR2 FQGNSA. CDR3 nucleotide sequence: TGTGCCAGCAGCTTATATGGCGGATCGTACGAGCAGTACTTC. This gives the protein CASSLYGGSYEQYF.

The V call is TRBV5-1, the J call TRBJ2-7; D is uncertain. In germline, CDR1 is SGHRS, CDR2 YFSETQ. The length of the CDR3 is 14 residues. V gave up 6 bases and J gave up 2 bases, with 15 bases separating them. CDR3 DNA sequence: TGCGCCAGCAATTTAAATGGGTCCCCCTACGAGCAGTACTTC. Translation gives CASNLNGSPYEQYF. Using reference TRBV5-1 and TRBJ2-7 for the parts outside the CDR3, the full variable domain is KAGVTQTPRYLIKTRGQQVTLSCSPISGHRSVSWYQQTPGQGLQFLFEYFSETQRNKGNFPGRFSGRQFSNSRSEMNVSTLELGDSALYLCASNLNGSPYEQYFGPGTRLTVT.

This chain connects TRBV4-3 to TRBJ2-4, with 9 nucleotides matching TRBD1. V lost 4 bases and J lost 7; bases outside the gene matches: 8. There are 15 residues in the CDR3. Germline-derived CDR1 and CDR2 are LGHNA and YSLEER. CDR3: CASSPRTGDGNIQYF. CDR3 DNA sequence: TGCGCCAGCAGCCCGAGGACAGGGGATGGGAACATTCAGTACTTC.

This clonotype has just a few counts. The V gene is TRBV12-3 or TRBV12-4, the J gene TRBJ1-1; 7 bases are a match to TRBD1. Trimming at V came to 8 bases and at J to 4 bases, leaving 10 bases not matched to a gene. The CDR3 sequence is 14 residues long. CDR3 in DNA: TGTGCCAGCGGACTCAGGGGGGCGGTCACTGAAGCTTTCTTT. Its protein is CASGLRGAVTEAFF.

This clonotype was seen ten or more times. The chain recombines TRBV7-2 with TRBJ1-1; D is uncertain. The CDR3 sequence is 13 residues long. Per germline, CDR1 SGHTA and CDR2 FQGNSA. V lost 1 base and J 1 base, leaving 4 bases between the germline ends. CDR3 region: CASSLVQNTEAFF. The CDR3 nucleotides are TGTGCCAGCAGCTTAGTACAGAACACTGAAGCTTTCTTT.

CDR3 in amino acids: CASSFQAGGGETQYF. The CDR3 DNA reads as TGCGCCAGCAGCTTCCAAGCGGGAGGAGGTGAGACCCAGTACTTC. The genes are TRBV5-1 and TRBJ2-5, with 9 nucleotides matching TRBD2. Germline V gene data show CDR1 as SGHRS and CDR2 as YFSETQ. V was clipped by 2 bases and J by 5 bases; unmatched bases: 7. The CDR3 runs 15 residues. Filled out from reference TRBV5-1 and TRBJ2-5, the complete variable domain reads KAGVTQTPRYLIKTRGQQVTLSCSPISGHRSVSWYQQTPGQGLQFLFEYFSETQRNKGNFPGRFSGRQFSNSRSEMNVSTLELGDSALYLCASSFQAGGGETQYFGPGTRLLVL.

This rearrangement joins TRBV19 to TRBJ1-5; 9 positions match TRBD1. V shed 4 bases, J shed 0 bases, and the junction held 13 bases outside the gene matches. CDR1 LNHDA and CDR2 SQIVND come from the germline V gene (reference sequence). The CDR3 is 19 residues long. The chain's CDR3 is CASSRNSGTGTYSNQPQHF. The DNA of the CDR3 is TGTGCCAGTAGTAGAAATTCCGGGACAGGGACCTATAGCAATCAGCCCCAGCATTTT.

V and J are TRBV5-4 and TRBJ2-3, with 11 bases identical to TRBD2. The CDR3 totals 18 residues. J was trimmed by 2 bases and V by 6 bases; bases with no gene match: 14. Germline values: CDR1 SGHNT, CDR2 YYREEE (reference sequence). The CDR3, as DNA: TGTGCCAGCATCCCCGGGACTAGCGGTACCCATAACACAGATACGCAGTATTTT. As protein: CASIPGTSGTHNTDTQYF.

This clonotype has only a few counts. The V call is TRBV2, the J call TRBJ2-1; TRBD2 aligns across 14 bases. The CDR3 has 16 residues. V was clipped by 8 bases and J by 15 bases; unmatched bases: 18. Germline V lookup: CDR1 SNHLY, CDR2 FYNNEI. The CDR3 is CASSSLPRTSGGRAFF. As DNA, the CDR3 is TGTGCCAGCTCCTCCCTACCCCGGACTAGCGGGGGGAGGGCGTTCTTC.

This clonotype was seen more than once but under ten times. The rearrangement uses TRBV28 and TRBJ2-3, with 7 bases matching TRBD2. CDR1 is MDHEN, CDR2 SYDVKM, per germline. CDR3 length: 15 residues. V lost 2 bases to trimming and J lost 4 bases; unmatched junction nucleotides: 6. CDR3 in DNA: TGTGCCAGCAGTTTACTAACTAGCGAATCAGATACGCAGTATTTT. Translated: CASSLLTSESDTQYF.

The table lists this clonotype with a few counts. The CDR3 loop reads CASRGTGGGYEQYF. The CDR3 DNA reads as TGTGCCAGCAGGGGGACGGGGGGCGGCTACGAGCAGTACTTC. The chain couples TRBV11-2 to TRBJ2-7, with D possibly matching TRBD2 (7 bases). The CDR3 spans 14 residues. Germline CDR1 reads SGHAT; CDR2 reads FQNNGV. V lost 6 bases and J lost 3, with 15 bases in between.

The V call is TRBV5-1, the J call TRBJ1-6; 10 nucleotides agree with TRBD1. The CDR3 contains 16 residues. The J segment lost 6 bases and the V segment lost 4 bases, leaving 7 bases of the junction unmatched. The germline CDR1 and CDR2 sequences are SGHRS and YFSETQ. The CDR3 here is CASSMTGGASNSPLHF. As DNA, the CDR3 is TGCGCCAGCAGCATGACAGGGGGCGCCTCTAATTCACCCCTCCACTTT.

This clonotype was seen repeatedly, ten times or more. The rearrangement links TRBV24-1 to TRBJ2-1, with 10 bases identical to TRBD1. This CDR3 has 14 residues. CDR1 is KGHDR, CDR2 SFDVKD, per germline. Trimming cost V 12 bases and J 7 bases; bases outside gene matches: 11. This CDR3 reads CAGLGDRGFNEQFF. In nucleotides, the CDR3 is TGTGCCGGTCTAGGGGACAGGGGATTTAATGAGCAGTTCTTC.

The chain recombines TRBV28 with TRBJ2-7, with 8 bases fitting TRBD1. V shed 7 bases, J shed 2 bases, and the junction held 7 bases outside the gene matches. CDR1 and CDR2 (germline): MDHEN, SYDVKM. The CDR3 extends over 14 amino acids. CDR3 nucleotides: TGTGCCAGCAATGGACAGGGAAGACCCTACGAGCAGTACTTC. This encodes CASNGQGRPYEQYF.

The chain links TRBV2 to TRBJ2-3; D is unresolved. Germline V lookup: CDR1 SNHLY, CDR2 FYNNEI. The CDR3 has 13 residues. The germline V and J ends were trimmed by 7 bases and 2 bases, with 10 bases remaining between them. CDR3 nucleotide sequence: TGTGCCAGCAAGGTTCCTGACACAGATACGCAGTATTTT. This translates into CASKVPDTDTQYF.

The rearrangement uses TRBV18 and TRBJ2-1; TRBD2 aligns across 11 bases. This CDR3 is 21 amino acids long. Germline values: CDR1 KGHSH, CDR2 LQKENI. With 7 bases clipped from V and 5 bases from J, the junction kept 25 bases outside the gene matches. The CDR3 spells CASLGQQTGLAAPATNNEQFF. CDR3 DNA: TGTGCCAGCTTGGGACAGCAAACGGGACTAGCGGCCCCCGCTACGAACAATGAGCAGTTCTTC.